The 8 T cell receptor beta chains presented below share a single source sample, sequenced in a study of blood T cell repertoires in COVID-19. Only in-frame clones appear in the TCRdb table, and some are missing; sequencing was by immunoSEQ multiplex PCR. The sample has some 240,000 clones, approximately 80% seen once. Sequenced material: peripheral blood. The receptors originated from a human donor in a cohort sampled during active COVID-19.

This chain uses TRBV29-1 with TRBJ1-1; 9 nucleotides align to TRBD1. The CDR3 consists of 13 residues. J lost 10 bases, V lost 3 bases, and 9 bases had no gene match. In germline, CDR1 is SQVTM, CDR2 ANQGSEA. Here the CDR3 DNA reads TGCAGCGTTGATCATGGGACAGGGAATGGAGCTTTCTTT. Translated, it gives CSVDHGTGNGAFF.

The V gene is TRBV5-1, the J gene TRBJ2-1; D unresolved. CDR1 and CDR2 from the germline V gene are SGHRS and YFSETQ. Deletions cut 0 bases from V and 14 bases from J, with 6 bases between. The CDR3 runs 10 residues. CDR3 residues: CASSLDYEFF. The CDR3, as DNA: TGCGCCAGCAGCTTGGATTATGAGTTCTTC. The whole variable domain, remainder taken from reference TRBV5-1 and TRBJ2-1, is KAGVTQTPRYLIKTRGQQVTLSCSPISGHRSVSWYQQTPGQGLQFLFEYFSETQRNKGNFPGRFSGRQFSNSRSEMNVSTLELGDSALYLCASSLDYEFFGPGTRLTVL.

The V and J genes are TRBV11-2 and TRBJ1-1; unclear D gene. Germline assignment: CDR1 SGHAT and CDR2 FQNNGV. V lost 1 base, J lost 2 bases, and 11 bases lay in between. The CDR3 covers 15 residues. The CDR3 DNA is TGTGCCAGCAGCTTAGTTGGTTTGAGAAACACTGAAGCTTTCTTT. It translates to CASSLVGLRNTEAFF.

The J gene is TRBJ1-1, the V gene TRBV2; weak D call: TRBD1 (5 bases). The CDR3 covers 14 residues. The ends were cut back, 6 bases at V and 5 bases at J, with 16 bases in the middle. Germline V gives CDR1 SNHLY, CDR2 FYNNEI. CDR3 sequence reads: CASRARDGVTEAFF. CDR3 in DNA: TGTGCCAGCAGAGCGCGGGACGGGGTAACTGAAGCTTTCTTT. The whole variable domain, remainder taken from reference TRBV2 and TRBJ1-1, is EPEVTQTPSHQVTQMGQEVILRCVPISNHLYFYWYRQILGQKVEFLVSFYNNEISEKSEIFDDQFSVERPDGSNFTLKIRSTKLEDSAMYFCASRARDGVTEAFFGQGTRLTVV.

The chain is built from TRBV7-9 and TRBJ2-2; the match to TRBD2 covers 7 bases. V lost 4 bases, J lost 1 base, and 6 bases stayed unmatched. The germline V gene has CDR1 SEHNR and CDR2 FQNEAQ (reference sequence). CDR3 size: 16 residues. CDR3 sequence (DNA): TGTGCCAGCAGCTCCGGGCTAGCGGTGAACACCGGGGAGCTGTTTTTT. It translates to CASSSGLAVNTGELFF. Together with reference TRBV7-9 and TRBJ2-2, the CDR3 gives the full variable domain: DTGVSQNPRHKITKRGQNVTFRCDPISEHNRLYWYRQTLGQGPEFLTYFQNEAQLEKSRLLSDRFSAERPKGSFSTLEIQRTEQGDSAMYLCASSSGLAVNTGELFFGEGSRLTVL.

This clone was counted only a few times. The chain combines TRBV28 with TRBJ1-3; D not certain. Germline CDR1 MDHEN, CDR2 SYDVKM. The CDR3 totals 14 residues. Trimming took off 7 bases at V and 8 bases at J, with 18 bases between the two ends. CDR3 bases: TGTGCCAGCAAGCCGGGCCCGGGGAGGGACACCATATATTTT. Translating it yields CASKPGPGRDTIYF. Full variable domain (rest looked up from reference TRBV28 and TRBJ1-3): DVKVTQSSRYLVKRTGEKVFLECVQDMDHENMFWYRQDPGLGLRLIYFSYDVKMKEKGDIPEGYSVSREKKERFSLILESASTNQTSMYLCASKPGPGRDTIYFGEGSWLTVV.

V gene TRBV28 combines with J gene TRBJ1-2, with D uncertain. Germline assignment: CDR1 MDHEN and CDR2 SYDVKM. Trimming pared 3 bases from V and 10 bases from J, leaving 15 bases between. The CDR3 runs 13 residues. The CDR3 here is CASSFAVLRHYTF. DNA for the CDR3: TGTGCCAGCAGTTTTGCCGTCCTCAGGCACTACACCTTC.

J is TRBJ2-3 and V is TRBV19, with 9 bases lining up with TRBD2. V was pared by 6 bases and J by 0 bases, with 10 bases of the junction left unmatched. The CDR3 has 17 residues. From germline, CDR1 is LNHDA and CDR2 SQIVND (reference sequence). CDR3 in DNA: TGTGCCAGTAGCATCCCCGGGACTAGCAGAAGCACAGATACGCAGTATTTT. Translated, it gives CASSIPGTSRSTDTQYF.